This T cell receptor beta chain is from a study of cytotoxic CD8 clonotypes in ibrutinib-treated CLL. Per germline, CDR1 LGHNA and CDR2 YNFKEQ. The CDR3 spans 17 residues. V shed 0 bases and J 4 bases; nucleotides not matched to a gene: 9. The table came from immunoSEQ multiplex PCR; TCRdb's copy has only in-frame clones and leaves some out. This sample has 100,000 to 150,000 clones, with 70% to 90% found just once. This clone was recorded once. This rearrangement joins TRBV4-2 to TRBJ2-7, with 10 bases aligning to TRBD1. This clonotype originated in a human donor with chronic lymphocytic leukemia. Source: PBMCs, taken after 24 months of ibrutinib treatment. DNA of the CDR3: TGTGCCAGCAGCCAAGATTCCACCGGGACAGGGGATTACGAGCAGTACTTC. The encoded protein is CASSQDSTGTGDYEQYF.